Each of the 32 T cell receptor beta chains below was sequenced from the same sample in a study of blood T cell repertoires in COVID-19. Here immunoSEQ multiplex PCR was the method, and the copy in TCRdb shows in-frame clones only, minus some. The data contain tens of thousands of clones, 65% to 80% of them seen just once; the ten biggest clones take up almost 50%. The sequencing sample was made of peripheral blood. These receptors were taken from a human donor in a cohort sampled during active COVID-19.

V gene TRBV6-6 combines with J gene TRBJ1-2, with TRBD1 matching over 9 bases. The V and J ends lost 6 bases and 6 bases, in that order; junction bases with no gene match: 8. Germline CDR1 and CDR2: MNHNY and SVGAGI (reference sequence). This CDR3 is 14 amino acids long. CDR3 in amino acids: CASSKQGAPDGYTF. CDR3 DNA: TGTGCCAGCAGCAAACAGGGGGCGCCCGATGGCTACACCTTC.

Only one count was recorded for this clone. This chain uses TRBV28 with TRBJ2-3; 10 nucleotides line up with TRBD2. From germline, CDR1 is MDHEN and CDR2 SYDVKM. The CDR3 runs 15 residues. V trimming: 4 bases; J trimming: 1 base; junction bases outside the gene matches: 2. CDR3 coding DNA: TGTGCCAGCAGTTCCGGGACTAGCGGCACAGATACGCAGTATTTT. This translates into CASSSGTSGTDTQYF. Full variable domain (remainder filled in from reference TRBV28 and TRBJ2-3): DVKVTQSSRYLVKRTGEKVFLECVQDMDHENMFWYRQDPGLGLRLIYFSYDVKMKEKGDIPEGYSVSREKKERFSLILESASTNQTSMYLCASSSGTSGTDTQYFGPGTRLTVL.

The chain joins TRBV19 to TRBJ2-3, with 9 bases fitting TRBD2. In germline, CDR1 is LNHDA, CDR2 SQIVND (reference sequence). The V gene end was trimmed by 5 bases and the J gene end by 2 bases; junction bases not matched to a gene: 8. The CDR3 covers 16 residues. CDR3 nucleotides: TGTGCCAGTAGTCCCGGTTCTAGCGGGGTCACAGATACGCAGTATTTT. Protein sequence: CASSPGSSGVTDTQYF.

The rearrangement joins TRBV11-2 to TRBJ2-5; D gene uncertain. Trimming shortened V by 1 base and J by 1 base, and 10 bases separated the two germline ends. The germline CDR1 and CDR2 sequences are SGHAT and FQNNGV. CDR3 length equals 15 residues. This CDR3 reads CASSLGLGSQETQYF. The CDR3 bases are TGTGCCAGCAGCTTAGGGCTGGGCTCCCAAGAGACCCAGTACTTC.

The rearrangement joins TRBV5-1 to TRBJ2-5, with D tentatively TRBD1 (6 bases). The length of the CDR3 is 15 residues. Trimming took off 0 bases at V and 3 bases at J, with 12 bases between the two ends. Germline V CDR1 and CDR2: SGHRS, YFSETQ. For the CDR3, the DNA is TGCGCCAGCAGCTTGGCCCCAGGGGCAGAAGAGACCCAGTACTTC. It encodes CASSLAPGAEETQYF. The whole variable domain, filled in from reference TRBV5-1 and TRBJ2-5, reads KAGVTQTPRYLIKTRGQQVTLSCSPISGHRSVSWYQQTPGQGLQFLFEYFSETQRNKGNFPGRFSGRQFSNSRSEMNVSTLELGDSALYLCASSLAPGAEETQYFGPGTRLLVL.

The chain is built from TRBV2 and TRBJ1-4; 9 bases match TRBD1. The CDR3 sequence is 13 residues long. The germline gives CDR1 SNHLY, CDR2 FYNNEI. V was pared by 6 bases and J by 5 bases, with 1 base of the junction left unmatched. The CDR3 region is CASSGTGNEKLFF. Written as DNA, the CDR3 is TGTGCCAGCAGCGGGACAGGGAATGAAAAACTGTTTTTT.

This chain links TRBV28 with TRBJ1-6, with 7 bases fitting TRBD1. J lost 5 bases, V lost 10 bases, and 11 bases had no gene match. CDR3 size: 15 residues. Germline-derived CDR1 and CDR2 are MDHEN and SYDVKM. In nucleotides, the CDR3 is TGTGCCATCTCACGGGACAGTGGCGATAATTCACCCCTCCACTTT. Protein product: CAISRDSGDNSPLHF.

The chain is built from TRBV19 and TRBJ2-2; tentative D call: TRBD1 (5 bases). The CDR3 extends over 15 amino acids. V lost 1 base, J lost 4 bases, and 10 bases lay in between. Germline-derived CDR1 and CDR2 are LNHDA and SQIVND (reference sequence). The CDR3 spells CASSIVQGTTGELFF. CDR3 in DNA: TGTGCCAGTAGTATAGTTCAGGGAACCACCGGGGAGCTGTTTTTT.

The chain links TRBV11-2 to TRBJ2-6, with D possibly matching TRBD2 (6 bases). The ends were cut back, 1 base at V and 1 base at J, with 14 bases in the middle. This CDR3 comprises 18 residues. CDR1 is SGHAT and CDR2 is FQNNGV in the germline V gene. CDR3 DNA: TGTGCCAGCAGCTTAGTCCCGTTAGGGAGGTCTGGGGCCAACGTCCTGACTTTC. This codes for CASSLVPLGRSGANVLTF.

The V call is TRBV5-8, the J call TRBJ2-3, with a tentative D call TRBD2 (5 bases). Trimming took 1 base from V and 6 from J, leaving 6 bases between them. The germline V gene has CDR1 SGHTS and CDR2 YDEGEE. The CDR3 loop spans 12 amino acids. CDR3 residues: CASSLRGDTQYF. The CDR3 DNA sequence: TGTGCCAGCAGCTTGAGAGGGGATACGCAGTATTTT.

CDR3: CASRTTSGSFHEQFF. The CDR3 DNA reads TGTGCCAGCAGAACCACTAGCGGGAGCTTCCATGAGCAGTTCTTC. The chain is built from TRBV2 and TRBJ2-1; TRBD2 aligns across 11 bases. V lost 6 bases to trimming and J lost 8 bases; unmatched junction nucleotides: 9. The germline CDR1 and CDR2 sequences are SNHLY and FYNNEI. The CDR3 spans 15 residues.

V gene TRBV11-2 combines with J gene TRBJ2-7, with TRBD2 matching over 13 bases. The J segment lost 1 base and the V segment lost 5 bases, leaving 5 bases of the junction unmatched. The germline V gene has CDR1 SGHAT and CDR2 FQNNGV. The CDR3 runs 16 residues. The CDR3 loop is CASSRGLAGWSYEQYF. CDR3 DNA sequence: TGTGCCAGCAGCAGGGGACTAGCGGGATGGTCCTACGAGCAGTACTTC.

This clone was seen only once. The CDR3 region has the DNA TGTGCCGCCACGGACACTGAAGCTTTCTTT. Its protein product is CAATDTEAFF. V and J are TRBV6-6 and TRBJ1-1, with D unresolved. The CDR3 consists of 10 residues. The germline gives CDR1 MNHNY, CDR2 SVGAGI (reference sequence). V was cut by 11 bases and J by 3 bases, with 7 bases left in between.

The chain has TRBV11-2 and TRBJ2-7; 9 nucleotides match TRBD1. V dropped 5 bases and J dropped 3; count of bases not matched to a gene: 5. The CDR3 is 14 residues long. In germline, CDR1 is SGHAT, CDR2 FQNNGV. In nucleotides, the CDR3 is TGTGCCAGCAGCCCTTCGACAGGGGGCTACGAGCAGTACTTC. Translation gives CASSPSTGGYEQYF.

In its sample, this clone was seen once. The gene calls are TRBV6-6 and TRBJ1-5, with a possible D match to TRBD1 (6 bases). Germline V lookup: CDR1 MNHNY, CDR2 SVGAGI (reference sequence). Trimming stripped 7 bases from V and 2 bases from J, with 12 bases between. The CDR3 totals 14 residues. CDR3 in amino acids: CASTGGGGNQPQHF. In nucleotides, the CDR3 is TGTGCCAGCACCGGGGGGGGCGGCAATCAGCCCCAGCATTTT.

The table lists this clone with a count of one. V usage is TRBV28 and J usage is TRBJ1-4, with 8 bases identical to TRBD1. Germline V CDR1 and CDR2: MDHEN, SYDVKM. The ends lost 4 bases at V and 7 bases at J; junction bases unmatched: 11. This CDR3 region has 16 residues. The CDR3: CASSSSGGVGFEKLFF. CDR3 DNA: TGTGCCAGCAGTTCGTCAGGGGGCGTGGGGTTTGAAAAACTGTTTTTT.

The rearrangement uses TRBV6-5 and TRBJ2-7, with TRBD1 as a possible D gene (6 bases). This CDR3 is built from 16 residues. From germline, CDR1 is MNHEY and CDR2 SVGAGI. V gave up 0 bases and J gave up 1 base, with 13 bases separating them. The CDR3 coding sequence is TGTGCCAGCAGTTACTCGATTGCAGGGGTTTCCTACGAGCAGTACTTC. Its translation: CASSYSIAGVSYEQYF.

The genes are TRBV2 and TRBJ2-7; D is perhaps TRBD1 (6 bases). Germline V CDR1 and CDR2: SNHLY, FYNNEI. Trimming shortened V by 6 bases and J by 4 bases, and 10 bases separated the two germline ends. The CDR3 has 12 amino acids. The DNA for the CDR3 is TGTGCCAGCAGCAGGACAGTTTACGAGCAGTACTTC. Translation: CASSRTVYEQYF.

V is TRBV18 and J is TRBJ2-7; D unresolved. Germline values: CDR1 KGHSH, CDR2 LQKENI. The CDR3 covers 15 residues. Trimming shortened V by 0 bases and J by 0 bases, and 9 bases separated the two germline ends. The CDR3 sequence is CASSPPNPSSYEQYF. DNA for the CDR3: TGTGCCAGCTCACCACCAAATCCTAGCTCCTACGAGCAGTACTTC. Full variable domain (rest looked up from reference TRBV18 and TRBJ2-7): NAGVMQNPRHLVRRRGQEARLRCSPMKGHSHVYWYRQLPEEGLKFMVYLQKENIIDESGMPKERFSAEFPKEGPSILRIQQVVRGDSAAYFCASSPPNPSSYEQYFGPGTRLTVT.

This clone was seen only once. V and J are TRBV28 and TRBJ2-7, with 7 bases fitting TRBD1. Germline lookup yields CDR1 MDHEN and CDR2 SYDVKM. The CDR3 sequence is 12 residues long. The ends lost 8 bases at V and 2 bases at J; junction bases unmatched: 3. The CDR3 bases are TGTGCCAGCGGCAGGGGGACCTACGAGCAGTACTTC. It codes for CASGRGTYEQYF. Together with reference TRBV28 and TRBJ2-7, the CDR3 gives the full variable domain: DVKVTQSSRYLVKRTGEKVFLECVQDMDHENMFWYRQDPGLGLRLIYFSYDVKMKEKGDIPEGYSVSREKKERFSLILESASTNQTSMYLCASGRGTYEQYFGPGTRLTVT.

Here the CDR3 DNA reads TGTGCCAGCAGCGCCGGCCAAGAGACCCAGTACTTC. Amino acids: CASSAGQETQYF. The rearrangement uses TRBV9 and TRBJ2-5; D uncertain. CDR1 is SGDLS, CDR2 YYNGEE, per germline. This CDR3 spans 12 amino acids. Trimming removed 3 bases from V and 1 base from J, with 4 bases in between.

The V and J genes are TRBV7-3 and TRBJ2-1; D not resolved. The CDR3 is made up of 13 amino acids. The V gene lost 1 base and the J gene lost 10 bases, with 11 bases spanning the gap. The germline V gene encodes CDR1 SGHTA and CDR2 FQGTGA. For the CDR3, the DNA is TGTGCCAGCAGCTTAATGGTTGGTCGGGAGCAGTTCTTC. Translated, it gives CASSLMVGREQFF. Together with reference TRBV7-3 and TRBJ2-1, the CDR3 gives the full variable domain: GAGVSQTPSNKVTEKGKYVELRCDPISGHTALYWYRQSLGQGPEFLIYFQGTGAADDSGLPNDRFFAVRPEGSVSTLKIQRTERGDSAVYLCASSLMVGREQFFGPGTRLTVL.

V and J are TRBV3-1 (or the pseudogene TRBV3-2) and TRBJ1-2; D not resolved. The CDR3 has 14 residues. V lost 4 bases and J lost 4, with 13 bases in between. Germline CDR1 LGHDT, CDR2 YNNKEL (reference sequence). CDR3 residues: CASSPPTRTYGYTF. CDR3 bases: TGTGCCAGCAGCCCGCCGACAAGAACCTATGGCTACACCTTC.

The chain carries TRBV5-1 and TRBJ2-7; D gene uncertain. This CDR3 region has 13 residues. Trimming shortened V by 7 bases and J by 0 bases, and 11 bases separated the two germline ends. CDR1 and CDR2 from the germline V gene are SGHRS and YFSETQ. CDR3 in DNA: TGCGCCAGCGCCCACCCGAGCTCCTACGAGCAGTACTTC. Its protein product is CASAHPSSYEQYF.

This rearrangement joins TRBV5-1 to TRBJ2-3, with TRBD1 matching 9 bases. J lost 9 bases, V lost 6 bases, and 14 bases had no gene match. This CDR3 contains 15 residues. Germline loops: CDR1 SGHRS, CDR2 YFSETQ. The chain's CDR3 is CASTWGDRASETQYF. The DNA for the CDR3 is TGCGCCAGCACCTGGGGGGACAGGGCCTCTGAAACGCAGTATTTT.

This sequence joins TRBV7-9 and TRBJ2-7; a weak D match, TRBD2 (6 bases). Germline loops: CDR1 SEHNR, CDR2 FQNEAQ (reference sequence). The V gene lost 2 bases and the J gene lost 6 bases, with 20 bases spanning the gap. The CDR3 loop spans 16 amino acids. CDR3 in DNA: TGTGCCAGCAGCTTAATCGCTGGGCGGGAACGGGGCGAGCAGTACTTC. Protein product: CASSLIAGRERGEQYF.

This clone was counted only a few times. This chain joins TRBV4-2 and TRBJ2-5, with TRBD2 as a possible D gene (5 bases). With 4 bases removed from V and 1 base from J, the gap between germline ends came to 10 bases. Germline CDR1 reads LGHNA; CDR2 reads YNFKEQ. CDR3 length: 14 residues. CDR3 protein: CASSRGSGQETQYF. In nucleotides, the CDR3 is TGTGCCAGCAGCCGAGGCAGCGGCCAAGAGACCCAGTACTTC.

The chain carries TRBV15 and TRBJ2-7, with unresolved D. The CDR3 length is 14 residues. The V gene lost 8 bases and the J gene lost 2 bases, with 16 bases spanning the gap. Germline V gives CDR1 LNHNV, CDR2 YYDKDF (reference sequence). Here the CDR3 reads CATGSVDKTYEQYF. The CDR3 DNA sequence: TGTGCCACCGGATCTGTTGACAAAACCTACGAGCAGTACTTC.

This clone was counted between two and nine times. This chain uses TRBV11-1 with TRBJ2-5; D unclear. Germline values: CDR1 SGHAT, CDR2 FQDESV (reference sequence). Trimming cost V 2 bases and J 2 bases, with 12 bases left between them. The CDR3 loop spans 15 amino acids. Here the CDR3 DNA reads TGTGCCAGCAGCTTACCAAGACTTGGGCAAGAGACCCAGTACTTC. Encoded protein: CASSLPRLGQETQYF. Full variable domain (outside the CDR3, taken from reference TRBV11-1 and TRBJ2-5): EAEVAQSPRYKITEKSQAVAFWCDPISGHATLYWYRQILGQGPELLVQFQDESVVDDSQLPKDRFSAERLKGVDSTLKIQPAELGDSAMYLCASSLPRLGQETQYFGPGTRLLVL.

This clone was picked up many times. The V call is TRBV9, the J call TRBJ1-2, with no clear D. Trimming cost V 2 bases and J 8 bases, with 10 bases left between them. The CDR3 length is 12 residues. Germline lookup yields CDR1 SGDLS and CDR2 YYNGEE. CDR3 residues: CASSVASVGYTF. The CDR3 DNA reads as TGTGCCAGCAGCGTTGCATCGGTCGGCTACACCTTC.

This chain joins TRBV7-8 and TRBJ2-3; TRBD2 is a possible D gene (5 bases). V lost 3 bases and J 5 bases, leaving 12 bases between the germline ends. Germline V gene lookup returns CDR1 SGHVS and CDR2 FQNEAQ. CDR3 length: 14 amino acids. The CDR3 is CASSLDGVRDTQYF. In DNA, the CDR3 is TGTGCCAGCAGCTTGGACGGGGTTCGAGATACGCAGTATTTT.

The rearrangement links TRBV19 to TRBJ2-5; 7 positions agree with TRBD1. Germline CDR1 and CDR2: LNHDA and SQIVND (reference sequence). With 6 bases clipped from V and 2 bases from J, the junction kept 6 bases outside the gene matches. This CDR3 is 14 amino acids long. CDR3 coding DNA: TGTGCCAGTAGCCGACCGGGACAGCAAGAGACCCAGTACTTC. Translated: CASSRPGQQETQYF.